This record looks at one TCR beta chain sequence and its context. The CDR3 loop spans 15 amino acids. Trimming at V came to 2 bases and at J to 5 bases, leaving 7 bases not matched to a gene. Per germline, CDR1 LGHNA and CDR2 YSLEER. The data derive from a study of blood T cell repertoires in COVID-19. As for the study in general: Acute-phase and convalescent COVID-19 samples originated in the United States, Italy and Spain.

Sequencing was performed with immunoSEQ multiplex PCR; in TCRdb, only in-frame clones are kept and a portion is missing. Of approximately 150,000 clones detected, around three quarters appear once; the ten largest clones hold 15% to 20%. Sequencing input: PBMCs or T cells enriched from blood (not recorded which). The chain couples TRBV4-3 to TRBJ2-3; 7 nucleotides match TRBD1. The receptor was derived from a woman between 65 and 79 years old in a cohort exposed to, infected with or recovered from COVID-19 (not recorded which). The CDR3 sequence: CASSQQGGQQDTQYF. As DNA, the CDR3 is TGCGCCAGCAGCCAACAAGGGGGCCAGCAAGATACGCAGTATTTT.